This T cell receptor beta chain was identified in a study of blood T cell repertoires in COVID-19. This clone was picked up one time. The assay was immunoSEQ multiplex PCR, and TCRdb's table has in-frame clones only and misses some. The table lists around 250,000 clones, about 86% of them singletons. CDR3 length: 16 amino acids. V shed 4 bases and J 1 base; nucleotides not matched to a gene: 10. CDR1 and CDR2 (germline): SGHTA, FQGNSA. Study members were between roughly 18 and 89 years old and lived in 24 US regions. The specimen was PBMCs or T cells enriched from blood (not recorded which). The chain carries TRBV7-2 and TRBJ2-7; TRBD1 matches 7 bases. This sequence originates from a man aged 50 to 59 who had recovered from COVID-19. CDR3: CASSYTGGRGSYEQYF. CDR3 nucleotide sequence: TGTGCCAGCAGCTATACCGGAGGCAGGGGGTCCTACGAGCAGTACTTC.